What follows are 23 T cell receptor beta chains derived from one specimen sequenced in a study of sequential checkpoint blockade in melanoma (dated 2019 in TCRdb). Library method: the immunoSEQ multiplex PCR assay. TCRdb's version of the immuneACCESS table is confined to in-frame rearrangements and falls short of the full clone set. An unresolved V gene accounts for under half of the shortfall where checked; the remainder is of unknown origin. For this sample there are approximately 37,000 clones; 70% to 90% appear just once. The ten biggest clones cover 5.5% of the sample. The sample's treatment or condition label is to be understood as: randomized to nivolumab then ipilimumab (arm A) or the reverse (arm B). The sequencing used CD8+ T cells sorted from blood (inferred from file names), collected from a patient given nivolumab and ipilimumab in sequence. The receptor source for this set is a human donor with melanoma.

The chain combines TRBV11-2 with TRBJ1-3; maybe TRBD1 (6 bases). V was shortened by 4 bases and J by 1 base, with 8 bases between the two germline ends. This CDR3 contains 14 residues. CDR1 is SGHAT, CDR2 FQNNGV, per germline. CDR3 DNA sequence: TGTGCCAGCAGCTCTACAGGGTCTGGAAACACCATATATTTT. Translated, it gives CASSSTGSGNTIYF. Combining the CDR3 with reference TRBV11-2 and TRBJ1-3 gives the whole variable domain EAGVAQSPRYKIIEKRQSVAFWCNPISGHATLYWYQQILGQGPKLLIQFQNNGVVDDSQLPKDRFSAERLKGVDSTLKIQPAKLEDSAVYLCASSSTGSGNTIYFGEGSWLTVV.

This chain links TRBV5-1 with TRBJ2-2, with D possibly TRBD1 on 6 matching bases. The V gene lost 2 bases and the J gene lost 7 bases, with 15 bases spanning the gap. This CDR3 has 15 amino acids. Germline V lookup: CDR1 SGHRS, CDR2 YFSETQ. The CDR3: CASSLRQAERGELFF. CDR3 DNA sequence: TGCGCCAGCAGCTTACGACAGGCGGAGCGCGGGGAGCTGTTTTTT.

The rearrangement uses TRBV19 and TRBJ2-3, with D possibly TRBD1 on 7 matching bases. This CDR3 has 14 amino acids. The germline V and J ends were trimmed by 9 bases and 6 bases, with 19 bases remaining between them. Germline CDR1 and CDR2: LNHDA and SQIVND (reference sequence). CDR3 nucleotides: TGTGCCAGCAGATTGGGCGGGGACAGCGATACGCAGTATTTT. Translating it yields CASRLGGDSDTQYF.

V gene TRBV7-6 combines with J gene TRBJ1-1; unclear D gene. The CDR3 length is 13 residues. V lost 2 bases to trimming and J lost 0 bases, with 4 bases between them. The germline V gene has CDR1 SGHVS and CDR2 FNYEAQ. The CDR3 loop is CASSLTVNTEAFF. In DNA form, the CDR3 reads TGTGCCAGCAGCTTAACGGTGAACACTGAAGCTTTCTTT.

This rearrangement joins TRBV13 to TRBJ1-2; 7 bases are a match to TRBD1. Germline V gives CDR1 PRHDT, CDR2 FYEKMQ (reference sequence). CDR3 length: 16 residues. Losses at the gene ends were 9 bases for V and 1 base for J; bases not matched to a gene: 14. The DNA for the CDR3 is TGTGCCAGACGGGAACCGGGACAGCCGTTTAACTATGGCTACACCTTC. It codes for CARREPGQPFNYGYTF.

The chain is built from TRBV9 and TRBJ2-5; 10 positions match TRBD2. This CDR3 spans 18 amino acids. The germline V gene encodes CDR1 SGDLS and CDR2 YYNGEE. The V gene end was trimmed by 4 bases and the J gene end by 4 bases; junction bases not matched to a gene: 16. The CDR3 is CASSLSRGLAGDSETQYF. In DNA, the CDR3 is TGTGCCAGCAGCCTAAGCAGAGGGCTAGCGGGAGATTCAGAGACCCAGTACTTC. Together with reference TRBV9 and TRBJ2-5, the CDR3 gives the full variable domain: DSGVTQTPKHLITATGQRVTLRCSPRSGDLSVYWYQQSLDQGLQFLIQYYNGEERAKGNILERFSAQQFPDLHSELNLSSLELGDSALYFCASSLSRGLAGDSETQYFGPGTRLLVL.

J is TRBJ2-1 and V is TRBV5-6, with TRBD2 as a possible D gene (5 bases). Trimming left V 4 bases short and J 1 base short, with 15 bases between. CDR3 length: 16 residues. Germline CDR1 is SGHDT and CDR2 is YYEEEE. CDR3 in amino acids: CASSQHGEYSYNEQFF. The CDR3 bases are TGTGCCAGCAGCCAACATGGGGAGTATTCCTACAATGAGCAGTTCTTC.

The chain joins TRBV9 to TRBJ2-3; no firm D call. The germline V gene encodes CDR1 SGDLS and CDR2 YYNGEE. Trimming took off 2 bases at V and 5 bases at J, with 3 bases between the two ends. The CDR3 is 11 residues long. As DNA, the CDR3 is TGTGCCAGCAGCGTCCAAGATACGCAGTATTTT. The encoded protein is CASSVQDTQYF.

The chain links TRBV28 to TRBJ1-3; possibly TRBD1 for D (5 bases). Germline V CDR1 and CDR2: MDHEN, SYDVKM. The V and J ends lost 7 bases and 0 bases respectively, with 22 bases between them. The CDR3 sequence is 18 residues long. CDR3 nucleotides: TGTGCCAGCAACCCCCGATCCCCAGGGTTGAGCTCTGGAAACACCATATATTTT. Residues: CASNPRSPGLSSGNTIYF.

This clone was seen a handful of times. The V and J genes are TRBV4-1 and TRBJ1-3; D not resolved. The germline gives CDR1 MGHRA, CDR2 YSYEKL. V dropped 0 bases and J dropped 0 bases, with 6 bases sitting between them. The CDR3 covers 15 residues. The CDR3 DNA is TGCGCCAGCAGCCAAGAAGACATCTCTGGAAACACCATATATTTT. This gives the protein CASSQEDISGNTIYF.

The chain carries TRBV9 and TRBJ2-3; TRBD2 matches 13 bases. V was pared by 4 bases and J by 4 bases, with 3 bases of the junction left unmatched. CDR3 size: 15 residues. Looked up from germline, CDR1 is SGDLS and CDR2 is YYNGEE. The CDR3 reads CASSLLAGGPDTQYF. The CDR3 DNA sequence: TGTGCCAGCAGCTTACTAGCGGGAGGGCCAGATACGCAGTATTTT.

This clone was counted a few times. The chain recombines TRBV19 with TRBJ1-3; D ambiguous. CDR3 length: 15 amino acids. V lost 6 bases, J lost 3 bases, and 15 bases lay in between. Germline CDR1 reads LNHDA; CDR2 reads SQIVND (reference sequence). The CDR3 protein is CASSLQWIDGNTIYF. Written as DNA, the CDR3 is TGTGCCAGTAGCCTACAGTGGATTGATGGAAACACCATATATTTT.

The chain uses TRBV5-4 and TRBJ2-1, with 8 bases aligning to TRBD1. The V and J ends lost 4 bases and 7 bases, in that order; junction bases with no gene match: 7. This CDR3 region has 14 residues. Germline CDR1 is SGHNT and CDR2 is YYREEE (reference sequence). The CDR3 reads CASSLRTGWNEQFF. CDR3 DNA: TGTGCCAGCAGCCTACGGACAGGGTGGAATGAGCAGTTCTTC.

The genes are TRBV5-1 and TRBJ1-1, with 8 bases identical to TRBD1. From germline, CDR1 is SGHRS and CDR2 YFSETQ. V was pared by 4 bases and J by 10 bases, with 15 bases of the junction left unmatched. This CDR3 is built from 15 residues. DNA for the CDR3: TGCGCCAGCAGCGCCGTGGACAGGGCTGAGGTAAGAGCTTTCTTT. It is translated as CASSAVDRAEVRAFF.

This rearrangement joins TRBV7-9 to TRBJ1-1; the D is unclear. Germline V CDR1 and CDR2: SEHNR, FQNEAQ (reference sequence). Trimming left V 0 bases short and J 1 base short, with 6 bases between. This CDR3 is built from 14 residues. The CDR3 reads CASSLAAENTEAFF. CDR3 DNA sequence: TGTGCCAGCAGCTTAGCAGCCGAGAACACTGAAGCTTTCTTT.

The chain carries TRBV18 and TRBJ2-1; TRBD2 aligns across 12 bases. This CDR3 region has 16 residues. Per the germline V gene, CDR1 is KGHSH and CDR2 is LQKENI. V shed 5 bases and J 3 bases; nucleotides not matched to a gene: 5. In nucleotides, the CDR3 is TGTGCCAGCTCATCGGGACTAGCGGGTTACTACAATGAGCAGTTCTTC. Its translation: CASSSGLAGYYNEQFF.

The V and J genes are TRBV9 and TRBJ2-2, with 11 bases matching TRBD1. The CDR3 totals 17 residues. From germline, CDR1 is SGDLS and CDR2 YYNGEE. V gave up 1 base and J gave up 3 bases; unmatched junction bases: 5. Here the CDR3 reads CASSVQRGQGDTGELFF. The CDR3 bases are TGTGCCAGCAGCGTACAACGGGGACAGGGGGACACCGGGGAGCTGTTTTTT. Together with reference TRBV9 and TRBJ2-2, the CDR3 gives the full variable domain: DSGVTQTPKHLITATGQRVTLRCSPRSGDLSVYWYQQSLDQGLQFLIQYYNGEERAKGNILERFSAQQFPDLHSELNLSSLELGDSALYFCASSVQRGQGDTGELFFGEGSRLTVL.

This chain uses TRBV9 with TRBJ1-3; tentatively, D is TRBD1 (5 bases). Trimming pared 4 bases from V and 0 bases from J, leaving 17 bases between. The CDR3 runs to 17 residues. Germline V lookup: CDR1 SGDLS, CDR2 YYNGEE. The CDR3 loop reads CASSSLDSSGSGNTIYF. The DNA for the CDR3 is TGTGCCAGCAGCTCCCTTGACAGTTCGGGCTCTGGAAACACCATATATTTT.

The CDR3 region has the DNA TGTGCCAGCAGTCCAGTCAGGGGGCGTTCCTACAATGAGCAGTTCTTC. Its protein product is CASSPVRGRSYNEQFF. The chain is built from TRBV27 and TRBJ2-1; 8 positions agree with TRBD1. The V segment lost 5 bases and the J segment 1 base; nucleotides outside the gene matches: 7. The CDR3 length is 16 residues. Germline assignment: CDR1 MNHEY and CDR2 SMNVEV (reference sequence).

This clone has a single count. The chain uses TRBV27 and TRBJ2-5; perhaps TRBD1 as D (5 bases). The tail of the sequence fits TRBJ2-7 better, so the J call may be wrong. The CDR3 totals 17 residues. The germline V gene has CDR1 MNHEY and CDR2 SMNVEV (reference sequence). The CDR3 loop is CASSAGPGVYGTYEQYF. Here the CDR3 DNA reads TGTGCCAGCAGTGCAGGGCCCGGAGTCTATGGAACCTACGAGCAGTACTTC.

The chain recombines TRBV7-8 with TRBJ1-2; 8 bases match TRBD1. The CDR3 totals 14 residues. V was pared by 4 bases and J by 7 bases, with 8 bases of the junction left unmatched. In germline, CDR1 is SGHVS, CDR2 FQNEAQ. CDR3 in amino acids: CASSWTGKDGGYTF. Here the CDR3 DNA reads TGTGCCAGCAGCTGGACAGGGAAAGATGGTGGCTACACCTTC.

The CDR3 coding sequence is TGCAGCGTTGGATATGATATGGGGGGGGAGGACACTGAAGCTTTCTTT. This gives the protein CSVGYDMGGEDTEAFF. The V and J genes are TRBV29-1 and TRBJ1-1; D possibly corresponds to TRBD1 (5 bases). Germline V gives CDR1 SQVTM, CDR2 ANQGSEA. Trimming removed 4 bases at V and 3 bases at J, with 21 bases between. The CDR3 contains 16 residues.

The chain uses TRBV2 and TRBJ1-2; 7 nucleotides line up with TRBD1. Per germline, CDR1 SNHLY and CDR2 FYNNEI. The CDR3 runs to 12 residues. V shed 7 bases, J shed 6 bases, and the junction held 5 bases outside the gene matches. The CDR3 region is CASTAGGNGYTF. The CDR3, as DNA: TGTGCCAGCACCGCAGGGGGAAATGGCTACACCTTC. The whole variable domain, remainder taken from reference TRBV2 and TRBJ1-2, is EPEVTQTPSHQVTQMGQEVILRCVPISNHLYFYWYRQILGQKVEFLVSFYNNEISEKSEIFDDQFSVERPDGSNFTLKIRSTKLEDSAMYFCASTAGGNGYTFGSGTRLTVV.